This passage covers 20 T cell receptor beta chains from one sample sequenced in a study of blood T cell repertoires in COVID-19. Assay used: immunoSEQ multiplex PCR; TCRdb lists only in-frame clones, some missing. The sample shows under 200,000 clones, 65% to 85% of them seen only once. Sequenced material: PBMCs or T cells enriched from blood (not recorded which). The origin of the receptors is a woman aged 25 to 45 who had been exposed to COVID-19.

This clone was counted a single time. The V call is TRBV7-6, the J call TRBJ1-5; no definite D call. The V gene lost 5 bases and the J gene lost 6 bases, with 14 bases spanning the gap. The CDR3 totals 14 residues. From germline, CDR1 is SGHVS and CDR2 FNYEAQ. The CDR3 region is CASSPAGFSQPQHF. CDR3 bases: TGTGCCAGCAGCCCAGCGGGGTTTAGTCAGCCCCAGCATTTT.

The chain combines TRBV7-2 with TRBJ2-1; 13 nucleotides match TRBD2. Looked up from germline, CDR1 is SGHTA and CDR2 is FQGNSA. Trimming removed 3 bases from V and 0 bases from J; junction bases left unmatched: 5. This CDR3 spans 18 amino acids. The DNA for the CDR3 is TGTGCCAGCAGCTTCCGACTAGCGGGGGGACTCTCCTACAATGAGCAGTTCTTC. Its protein product is CASSFRLAGGLSYNEQFF.

The chain links TRBV23-1 to TRBJ2-7; D is undetermined. TRBV23-1 is an ORF, and what it does is uncertain. CDR3 length equals 13 residues. V shed 7 bases and J shed 0 bases, with 10 bases lying between them. For the CDR3, the DNA is TGCGCCAGCAATACAGAAACCTCCTACGAGCAGTACTTC. Translation gives CASNTETSYEQYF.

The rearrangement links TRBV2 to TRBJ2-7; the match to TRBD1 covers 8 bases. CDR1 is SNHLY, CDR2 FYNNEI, per germline. V lost 7 bases to trimming and J lost 3 bases; unmatched junction nucleotides: 11. This CDR3 has 15 residues. CDR3 DNA sequence: TGTGCCAGCAACGACAGGGGCGGGTTCAGCTACGAGCAGTACTTC. Amino acids: CASNDRGGFSYEQYF. Full variable domain (outside the CDR3, taken from reference TRBV2 and TRBJ2-7): EPEVTQTPSHQVTQMGQEVILRCVPISNHLYFYWYRQILGQKVEFLVSFYNNEISEKSEIFDDQFSVERPDGSNFTLKIRSTKLEDSAMYFCASNDRGGFSYEQYFGPGTRLTVT.

The CDR3 DNA reads TGTGCCAGCAGCTTAGGAGACAGGGTTTGGACTGAAGCTTTCTTT. This translates into CASSLGDRVWTEAFF. The chain has TRBV7-9 and TRBJ1-1, with 7 nucleotides matching TRBD1. Germline CDR1 reads SEHNR; CDR2 reads FQNEAQ (reference sequence). V lost 1 base and J lost 5; bases outside the gene matches: 7. The CDR3 extends over 15 amino acids.

The chain joins TRBV5-5 to TRBJ2-1, with D possibly matching TRBD1 (8 bases). This CDR3 spans 16 amino acids. Germline assignment: CDR1 SGHKS and CDR2 YYEKEE (reference sequence). The V end lost 4 bases, the J end lost 0 bases, and 14 bases lay between the germline ends. The chain's CDR3 is CASSRGDRPSYNEQFF. CDR3 DNA: TGTGCCAGCAGCCGGGGGGACAGGCCCTCCTACAATGAGCAGTTCTTC. The variable domain in full, completed from reference TRBV5-5 and TRBJ2-1, reads DAGVTQSPTHLIKTRGQQVTLRCSPISGHKSVSWYQQVLGQGPQFIFQYYEKEERGRGNFPDRFSARQFPNYSSELNVNALLLGDSALYLCASSRGDRPSYNEQFFGPGTRLTVL.

The chain carries TRBV14 and TRBJ1-1; D not certain. The CDR3 consists of 14 residues. From germline, CDR1 is SGHDN and CDR2 FVKESK. The germline V and J ends were trimmed by 10 bases and 5 bases, with 20 bases remaining between them. Here the CDR3 DNA reads TGTGCCACGCTGGTCGACACTTTCCGGACTGAAGCTTTCTTT. Amino acid sequence: CATLVDTFRTEAFF.

The chain uses TRBV9 and TRBJ1-5, with 7 bases fitting TRBD1. CDR1 is SGDLS and CDR2 is YYNGEE in the germline V gene. There are 15 residues in the CDR3. Germline trimming cut 3 bases from V and 4 bases from J; bases unmatched to any gene: 7. The CDR3 spells CASSATGQINQPQHF. The CDR3 nucleotides are TGTGCCAGCAGCGCAACGGGACAGATTAATCAGCCCCAGCATTTT.

This chain uses TRBV7-2 with TRBJ2-1; maybe TRBD2 (5 bases). This CDR3 region has 14 residues. The germline V gene has CDR1 SGHTA and CDR2 FQGNSA. The V gene lost 3 bases and the J gene lost 10 bases, with 16 bases spanning the gap. CDR3 amino acids: CASSFIPGVYEQFF. Written as DNA, the CDR3 is TGTGCCAGCAGCTTCATCCCCGGGGTATACGAGCAGTTCTTC.

The chain carries TRBV5-6 and TRBJ1-1, with D possibly being TRBD1 (5 bases). From germline, CDR1 is SGHDT and CDR2 YYEEEE. This CDR3 is 14 amino acids long. V lost 0 bases and J 4 bases, leaving 10 bases between the germline ends. In DNA form, the CDR3 reads TGTGCCAGCAGCTTGGCAGGGTTTGCCACTGAAGCTTTCTTT. Encoded protein: CASSLAGFATEAFF.

This chain connects TRBV5-8 to TRBJ1-6, with D perhaps TRBD1 (6 bases). CDR3 length: 18 amino acids. Germline-derived CDR1 and CDR2 are SGHTS and YDEGEE. V shed 2 bases and J shed 1 base, with 16 bases lying between them. CDR3 in DNA: TGTGCCAGCAGCTTCTATGGACAGAGGGCGTCCTATAATTCACCCCTCCACTTT. Protein product: CASSFYGQRASYNSPLHF.

The chain employs TRBV6-5 and TRBJ1-2; 7 positions match TRBD1. CDR1 is MNHEY and CDR2 is SVGAGI in the germline V gene. V shed 6 bases and J 7 bases; nucleotides not matched to a gene: 8. The CDR3 runs 13 residues. CDR3 sequence reads: CASRNRGSGGYTF. The CDR3 coding sequence is TGTGCCAGCAGGAACAGGGGTTCTGGTGGCTACACCTTC.

The chain joins TRBV3-1 (or the pseudogene TRBV3-2) to TRBJ2-3, with 8 bases identical to TRBD2. Germline CDR1 LGHDT, CDR2 YNNKEL (reference sequence). The V gene end was trimmed by 4 bases and the J gene end by 5 bases; junction bases not matched to a gene: 5. The CDR3 sequence is 14 residues long. This CDR3 is CASSLSGGLDTQYF. The CDR3 DNA reads as TGTGCCAGCAGCCTTTCGGGGGGGCTAGATACGCAGTATTTT.

The gene calls are TRBV11-1 and TRBJ2-3; 8 bases agree with TRBD2. The CDR3 consists of 16 residues. Germline CDR1 and CDR2: SGHAT and FQDESV (reference sequence). With 5 bases clipped from V and 3 bases from J, the junction kept 10 bases outside the gene matches. The CDR3 protein is CASSDGGARVTDTQYF. The CDR3 DNA follows: TGTGCCAGCAGCGACGGGGGGGCCCGGGTAACAGATACGCAGTATTTT.

The rearrangement joins TRBV6-5 to TRBJ1-2; 8 bases align to TRBD1. The CDR3 contains 14 residues. V trimming: 5 bases; J trimming: 3 bases; junction bases outside the gene matches: 5. Germline values: CDR1 MNHEY, CDR2 SVGAGI. DNA of the CDR3: TGTGCCAGCAGTCGACAGGGGATGGACTATGGCTACACCTTC. It translates to CASSRQGMDYGYTF.

V gene TRBV3-1 (or the pseudogene TRBV3-2) combines with J gene TRBJ1-2, with 9 bases fitting TRBD1. Germline V gives CDR1 LGHDT, CDR2 YNNKEL (reference sequence). This CDR3 region has 16 residues. J lost 3 bases, V lost 0 bases, and 5 bases had no gene match. The CDR3 nucleotides are TGTGCCAGCAGCCAAGATACAGGGGGCCCGGACTATGGCTACACCTTC. Encoded protein: CASSQDTGGPDYGYTF.

The J gene is TRBJ1-2, the V gene TRBV2; 8 bases are shared with TRBD1. The junction had 13 bases not matched to a gene; V was cut back by 11 bases and J by 2 bases. CDR1 and CDR2 (germline): SNHLY, FYNNEI. The CDR3 runs to 15 residues. CDR3 bases: TGTGCCGTTCCCGGGACAGGAGGTCAAAACTATGGCTACACCTTC. Protein sequence: CAVPGTGGQNYGYTF. Using reference TRBV2 and TRBJ1-2 for the parts outside the CDR3, the full variable domain is EPEVTQTPSHQVTQMGQEVILRCVPISNHLYFYWYRQILGQKVEFLVSFYNNEISEKSEIFDDQFSVERPDGSNFTLKIRSTKLEDSAMYFCAVPGTGGQNYGYTFGSGTRLTVV.

The chain joins TRBV5-6 to TRBJ1-4; unclear D gene. The length of the CDR3 is 15 residues. Germline V gene data show CDR1 as SGHDT and CDR2 as YYEEEE. V was clipped by 4 bases and J by 4 bases, with 14 bases between them. CDR3 protein: CASSVPGSGNEKLFF. The CDR3 DNA sequence: TGTGCCAGCAGCGTGCCTGGGTCGGGTAATGAAAAACTGTTTTTT.

This chain connects TRBV7-8 to TRBJ2-7; TRBD1 matches at 10 bases. The V segment lost 5 bases and the J segment 7 bases; nucleotides outside the gene matches: 8. Germline V lookup: CDR1 SGHVS, CDR2 FQNEAQ. There are 14 residues in the CDR3. Here the CDR3 DNA reads TGTGCCAGCAGCAAGCGACAGGGGGCGAGGGAGCAGTACTTC. As protein: CASSKRQGAREQYF.

This clone has only a few counts. This chain joins TRBV5-1 and TRBJ1-3; TRBD1 might be the D (5 bases). CDR1 and CDR2 (germline): SGHRS, YFSETQ. The CDR3 is 14 residues long. V was trimmed by 0 bases and J by 4 bases, leaving 8 bases between them. CDR3 DNA sequence: TGCGCCAGCAGCTTGGGGAACAGGGGAAACACCATATATTTT. Its protein product is CASSLGNRGNTIYF.